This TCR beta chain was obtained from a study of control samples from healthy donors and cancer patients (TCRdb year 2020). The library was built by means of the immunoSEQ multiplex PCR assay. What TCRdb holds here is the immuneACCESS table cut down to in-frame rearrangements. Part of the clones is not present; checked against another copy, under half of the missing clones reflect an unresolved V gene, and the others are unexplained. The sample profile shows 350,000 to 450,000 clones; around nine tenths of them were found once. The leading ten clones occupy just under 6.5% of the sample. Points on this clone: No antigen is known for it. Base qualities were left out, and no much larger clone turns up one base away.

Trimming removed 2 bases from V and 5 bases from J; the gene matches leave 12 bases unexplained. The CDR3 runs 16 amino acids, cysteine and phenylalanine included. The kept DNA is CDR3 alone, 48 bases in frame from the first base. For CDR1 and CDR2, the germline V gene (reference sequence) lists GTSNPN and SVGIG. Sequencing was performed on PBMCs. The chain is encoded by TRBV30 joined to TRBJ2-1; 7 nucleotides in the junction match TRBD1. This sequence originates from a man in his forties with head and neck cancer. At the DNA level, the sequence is TGTGCCTGGAGTCCCCGCCCGGGACAGACTAACAATGAGCAGTTCTTC. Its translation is CAWSPRPGQTNNEQFF.